A single sample gave rise to the 25 T cell receptor beta chains below, sequenced in a study of shared clonotypes between healthy human individuals. Clones were read by immunoSEQ multiplex PCR, and TCRdb kept only the in-frame ones, dropping some. In the table there are about 640,000 clones, less than 80% of which are singletons. Sequenced input: memory CD4+ T cells sorted from blood. Subset: CD45RA-negative fraction. These receptors all come from a woman aged 30 to 39 in good health.

This clone was found once. V and J are TRBV5-4 and TRBJ2-3, with TRBD2 identical over 11 bases. Germline-derived CDR1 and CDR2 are SGHNT and YYREEE (reference sequence). The CDR3 totals 17 residues. Trimming at V came to 5 bases and at J to 1 base, leaving 9 bases not matched to a gene. The CDR3: CASRDTISGGGTDTQYF. CDR3 bases: TGTGCCAGCAGGGACACTATTAGCGGGGGGGGCACAGATACGCAGTATTTT. Full variable domain (rest looked up from reference TRBV5-4 and TRBJ2-3): ETGVTQSPTHLIKTRGQQVTLRCSSQSGHNTVSWYQQALGQGPQFIFQYYREEENGRGNFPPRFSGLQFPNYSSELNVNALELDDSALYLCASRDTISGGGTDTQYFGPGTRLTVL.

V is TRBV30 and J is TRBJ2-1; D ambiguous. The CDR3 is 15 residues long. Germline CDR1 reads GTSNPN; CDR2 reads SVGIG (reference sequence). V was clipped by 0 bases and J by 7 bases, with 16 bases between them. As DNA, the CDR3 is TGTGCCTGGAGTGTAGGGCAGGTTTTTGGGAATGAGCAGTTCTTC. The encoded protein is CAWSVGQVFGNEQFF.

J is TRBJ2-1 and V is TRBV10-3, with D unclear. This CDR3 contains 14 residues. Trimming shortened V by 6 bases and J by 0 bases, and 9 bases separated the two germline ends. CDR1 is ENHRY, CDR2 SYGVKD, per germline. CDR3 loop: CAIRGGSSYNEQFF. In DNA, the CDR3 is TGTGCCATCAGAGGCGGAAGCTCCTACAATGAGCAGTTCTTC.

CDR3 nucleotides: TGTGCCAGTAGTAGGGGTAGCGGAGCGTACAATGAGCAGTTCTTC. This encodes CASSRGSGAYNEQFF. The chain combines TRBV19 with TRBJ2-1; TRBD2 might be the D (6 bases). Germline V lookup: CDR1 LNHDA, CDR2 SQIVND (reference sequence). The CDR3 is 15 amino acids. The ends were cut back, 4 bases at V and 4 bases at J, with 14 bases in the middle.

J is TRBJ2-7 and V is TRBV18; 7 bases match TRBD1. Germline V lookup: CDR1 KGHSH, CDR2 LQKENI. There are 15 residues in the CDR3. V lost 3 bases to trimming and J lost 6 bases; unmatched junction nucleotides: 11. The CDR3 nucleotides read TGTGCCAGCTCACCGGGACAGACAAATACGGGCGAGCAGTACTTC. Protein sequence: CASSPGQTNTGEQYF.

This clone appeared once. The chain combines TRBV29-1 with TRBJ2-7; 7 nucleotides match TRBD1. The germline V gene has CDR1 SQVTM and CDR2 ANQGSEA. The trim removed 8 bases at V and 4 bases at J, leaving 14 bases unmatched. This CDR3 comprises 14 residues. The CDR3 reads CSPPSGTDLYEQYF. The CDR3 bases are TGCAGCCCACCGTCTGGGACAGACCTATACGAGCAGTACTTC.

The CDR3 nucleotides read TGTGCCAGCAGCTTGGGAGGGGATTACAATGAGCAGTTCTTC. Translated: CASSLGGDYNEQFF. The chain is built from TRBV7-9 and TRBJ2-1; 7 nucleotides match TRBD2. This CDR3 is 14 amino acids long. J lost 4 bases, V lost 3 bases, and 3 bases had no gene match. Germline assignment: CDR1 SEHNR and CDR2 FQNEAQ (reference sequence).

This chain uses TRBV5-1 with TRBJ2-1; no clear D gene. This CDR3 has 11 residues. The germline CDR1 and CDR2 sequences are SGHRS and YFSETQ. V lost 4 bases, J lost 9 bases, and 8 bases lay in between. The CDR3 bases are TGCGCCAGCAGCCCCGGCAGTGAGCAGTTCTTC. It translates to CASSPGSEQFF.

CDR3: CASSQEVNEKLFF. CDR3 nucleotide sequence: TGTGCCAGCAGTCAGGAGGTGAATGAAAAACTGTTTTTT. The chain combines TRBV2 with TRBJ1-4; D remains ambiguous. The CDR3 totals 13 residues. Germline CDR1 SNHLY, CDR2 FYNNEI. Trimming stripped 5 bases from V and 5 bases from J, with 9 bases between. Complete variable domain (other parts from reference TRBV2 and TRBJ1-4): EPEVTQTPSHQVTQMGQEVILRCVPISNHLYFYWYRQILGQKVEFLVSFYNNEISEKSEIFDDQFSVERPDGSNFTLKIRSTKLEDSAMYFCASSQEVNEKLFFGSGTQLSVL.

As to this clone: This CDR3 is also generated by other DNA sequences in the sample. The V and J genes are TRBV27 and TRBJ2-7, with D tentatively TRBD2 (6 bases). CDR3 length equals 12 residues. The germline gives CDR1 MNHEY, CDR2 SMNVEV (reference sequence). Trimming removed 6 bases at V and 1 base at J, with 7 bases between. Written as DNA, the CDR3 is TGTGCCAGCAGCGGGGGTTCCTACGAGCAGTACTTC. Encoded protein: CASSGGSYEQYF.

The V call is TRBV7-2, the J call TRBJ2-7, with a weak D call TRBD2 (5 bases). This CDR3 region has 18 residues. The germline CDR1 and CDR2 sequences are SGHTA and FQGNSA. V gave up 7 bases and J gave up 2 bases, with 27 bases separating them. CDR3 sequence: CASTPKSPVGRPAYEQYF. In DNA, the CDR3 is TGTGCCAGCACCCCTAAATCGCCAGTTGGGAGACCCGCCTACGAGCAGTACTTC.

The chain couples TRBV6-5 to TRBJ1-2; TRBD1 aligns across 9 bases. This CDR3 comprises 14 residues. Germline assignment: CDR1 MNHEY and CDR2 SVGAGI. J gave up 6 bases and V 5 bases, and 7 bases lay outside the gene matches. CDR3 loop: CASSQDRGWHGYTF. The CDR3 region has the DNA TGTGCCAGCAGTCAGGACAGGGGATGGCATGGCTACACCTTC.

This clone was observed at least ten times. The CDR3 DNA sequence: TGCGCCAGCAGCCGGTCGCTTGGTAGCGGGAATCCCGGGGAGCTGTTTTTT. Protein product: CASSRSLGSGNPGELFF. This chain connects TRBV5-1 to TRBJ2-2; 8 bases are a match to TRBD2. V was pared by 4 bases and J by 6 bases, with 14 bases of the junction left unmatched. Germline values: CDR1 SGHRS, CDR2 YFSETQ. This CDR3 is built from 17 residues.

The V call is TRBV5-1, the J call TRBJ1-4; tentatively, D is TRBD1 (5 bases). V gave up 0 bases and J gave up 8 bases, with 29 bases separating them. The CDR3 extends over 20 amino acids. The germline gives CDR1 SGHRS, CDR2 YFSETQ. The CDR3 bases are TGCGCCAGCAGCTTGGGATTTGGGCCACCTCCCGGGAAAAAGGGGGAAAAACTGTTTTTT. It translates to CASSLGFGPPPGKKGEKLFF.

This rearrangement joins TRBV6-1 to TRBJ1-2; a possible D gene is TRBD1 (5 bases). The germline CDR1 and CDR2 sequences are MNHNS and SASEGT. The CDR3 extends over 14 amino acids. The V end was cut by 1 base, the J end by 7 bases, with 13 bases between. For the CDR3, the DNA is TGTGCCAGCAGTGAAGGCATGGGGCTCTCTGGCTACACCTTC. Its translation is CASSEGMGLSGYTF.

V gene TRBV14 combines with J gene TRBJ1-1; D is ambiguous. Trimming removed 2 bases at V and 10 bases at J, with 8 bases between. Germline V gives CDR1 SGHDN, CDR2 FVKESK. The CDR3 is made up of 11 amino acids. For the CDR3, the DNA is TGTGCCAGCAGCCAAAATAGTGCAGCTTTCTTT. It codes for CASSQNSAAFF.

The sample holds a few counts of this clone. The chain employs TRBV29-1 and TRBJ2-5; TRBD2 is a possible D gene (6 bases). The CDR3 sequence is 13 residues long. Trimming removed 3 bases at V and 4 bases at J, with 12 bases between. Germline-derived CDR1 and CDR2 are SQVTM and ANQGSEA. The CDR3 loop is CSVEEGNGETQYF. CDR3 sequence (DNA): TGCAGCGTTGAGGAGGGGAATGGAGAGACCCAGTACTTC.

This chain joins TRBV7-3 and TRBJ1-1; D is perhaps TRBD1 (5 bases). There are 13 residues in the CDR3. Germline V gene lookup returns CDR1 SGHTA and CDR2 FQGTGA. Trimming removed 5 bases at V and 2 bases at J, with 9 bases between. CDR3 nucleotide sequence: TGTGCCAGCAGCGGGGACCCCAACACTGAAGCTTTCTTT. It specifies CASSGDPNTEAFF.

The chain links TRBV11-2 to TRBJ2-2; D possibly corresponds to TRBD1 (6 bases). The CDR3 spans 15 residues. The ends were cut back, 5 bases at V and 6 bases at J, with 16 bases in the middle. The germline gives CDR1 SGHAT, CDR2 FQNNGV. The chain's CDR3 is CASSPIDRPPGELFF. In nucleotides, the CDR3 is TGTGCCAGCAGCCCTATAGACAGGCCCCCCGGGGAGCTGTTTTTT.

The chain has TRBV5-1 and TRBJ2-2, with D possibly TRBD1 on 5 matching bases. The CDR3 totals 14 residues. Germline CDR1 is SGHRS and CDR2 is YFSETQ. V shed 3 bases and J shed 3 bases, with 9 bases lying between them. The CDR3 coding sequence is TGCGCCAGCAGCTACTACAGGTACACCGGGGAGCTGTTTTTT. Translating it yields CASSYYRYTGELFF.

The chain joins TRBV19 to TRBJ2-1; the D is unclear. V lost 3 bases, J lost 0 bases, and 12 bases lay in between. The CDR3 loop spans 16 amino acids. Germline assignment: CDR1 LNHDA and CDR2 SQIVND (reference sequence). The CDR3 sequence: CASSILGSASYNEQFF. CDR3 nucleotide sequence: TGTGCCAGTAGTATCCTTGGCTCCGCCTCCTACAATGAGCAGTTCTTC. Supplemented by reference TRBV19 and TRBJ2-1, the full variable domain reads DGGITQSPKYLFRKEGQNVTLSCEQNLNHDAMYWYRQDPGQGLRLIYYSQIVNDFQKGDIAEGYSVSREKKESFPLTVTSAQKNPTAFYLCASSILGSASYNEQFFGPGTRLTVL.

The chain joins TRBV5-1 to TRBJ1-1; D is uncertain. Per germline, CDR1 SGHRS and CDR2 YFSETQ. V was pared by 2 bases and J by 4 bases, with 9 bases between. This CDR3 has 13 amino acids. The CDR3 DNA follows: TGCGCCAGCAGCTTTATACGGGGCACTGAAGCTTTCTTT. Translating it yields CASSFIRGTEAFF.

This sequence joins TRBV11-2 and TRBJ2-1; D possibly matches TRBD1 or TRBD2 (5 bases each). Germline CDR1 SGHAT, CDR2 FQNNGV. The CDR3 sequence is 17 residues long. Trimming took 2 bases from V and 9 from J, leaving 23 bases between them. CDR3 amino acids: CASSLFLRGRGVGEQFF. The CDR3 DNA reads as TGTGCCAGCAGCTTATTTTTGCGTGGCAGAGGGGTCGGTGAGCAGTTCTTC.

The chain has TRBV13 and TRBJ2-7; the match to TRBD2 covers 12 bases. The CDR3 runs 16 residues. After removal of 4 bases from V and 4 bases from J, the junction contained 8 bases not matched to a gene. Germline CDR1 and CDR2: PRHDT and FYEKMQ (reference sequence). The CDR3 reads CASSSRLAGALYEQYF. The CDR3 DNA is TGTGCCAGCAGCTCACGACTAGCGGGAGCCTTATACGAGCAGTACTTC.

This chain uses TRBV14 with TRBJ2-1, with TRBD1 identical over 7 bases. The CDR3 extends over 15 amino acids. CDR1 SGHDN and CDR2 FVKESK come from the germline V gene. Germline trimming cut 5 bases from V and 9 bases from J; bases unmatched to any gene: 13. The chain's CDR3 is CASSFGQAQWGEQFF. Written as DNA, the CDR3 is TGTGCCAGCAGCTTCGGACAGGCCCAATGGGGTGAGCAGTTCTTC.